This TCR beta chain appears in the sequencing data of a study of cytomegalovirus exposure and HLA in healthy donors. PCR amplification relied on 60 Vbeta primers (plus 13 Jbeta primers). Using immunoSEQ multiplex PCR, the repertoire was profiled, and TCRdb retains in-frame clones only, with some absent. Found here are around 190,000 clones, about 9.4% of them singletons; the top ten hold 1% to 1.5%. This CDR3 region has 14 residues. Trimming removed 2 bases from V and 5 bases from J; junction bases left unmatched: 4. Germline CDR1 reads SGHRS; CDR2 reads YFSETQ. Sequenced: PBMCs. The chain uses TRBV5-1 and TRBJ2-3, with 8 positions matching TRBD1. The sequence came from a woman in her thirties in good health and CMV-seropositive. The CDR3 reads CASSLGTGIDTQYF. In DNA, the CDR3 is TGCGCCAGCAGCTTAGGGACAGGTATAGATACGCAGTATTTT.